Detailed here is one TCR beta chain. Repertoires were generated with immunoSEQ multiplex PCR, while TCRdb's copy carries only in-frame clones and drops some. The table includes about 14,000 clones, approximately 80% detected once. The data were taken from a study of technical replicates of blood from several donors. V shed 0 bases and J shed 2 bases, with 15 bases lying between them. The CDR3 loop spans 17 amino acids. CDR1 and CDR2 (germline): SNHLY, FYNNEI. This chain links TRBV2 with TRBJ2-3, with TRBD2 as a possible D gene (5 bases). The sequenced material came from PBMCs. The TCR originated in a human donor in good health. For the CDR3, the DNA is TGTGCCAGCAGTGAAGCGCTTGGGAGTCAGTTCACAGATACGCAGTATTTT. It specifies CASSEALGSQFTDTQYF. The full variable domain, its missing parts supplied by reference TRBV2 and TRBJ2-3, is EPEVTQTPSHQVTQMGQEVILRCVPISNHLYFYWYRQILGQKVEFLVSFYNNEISEKSEIFDDQFSVERPDGSNFTLKIRSTKLEDSAMYFCASSEALGSQFTDTQYFGPGTRLTVL.